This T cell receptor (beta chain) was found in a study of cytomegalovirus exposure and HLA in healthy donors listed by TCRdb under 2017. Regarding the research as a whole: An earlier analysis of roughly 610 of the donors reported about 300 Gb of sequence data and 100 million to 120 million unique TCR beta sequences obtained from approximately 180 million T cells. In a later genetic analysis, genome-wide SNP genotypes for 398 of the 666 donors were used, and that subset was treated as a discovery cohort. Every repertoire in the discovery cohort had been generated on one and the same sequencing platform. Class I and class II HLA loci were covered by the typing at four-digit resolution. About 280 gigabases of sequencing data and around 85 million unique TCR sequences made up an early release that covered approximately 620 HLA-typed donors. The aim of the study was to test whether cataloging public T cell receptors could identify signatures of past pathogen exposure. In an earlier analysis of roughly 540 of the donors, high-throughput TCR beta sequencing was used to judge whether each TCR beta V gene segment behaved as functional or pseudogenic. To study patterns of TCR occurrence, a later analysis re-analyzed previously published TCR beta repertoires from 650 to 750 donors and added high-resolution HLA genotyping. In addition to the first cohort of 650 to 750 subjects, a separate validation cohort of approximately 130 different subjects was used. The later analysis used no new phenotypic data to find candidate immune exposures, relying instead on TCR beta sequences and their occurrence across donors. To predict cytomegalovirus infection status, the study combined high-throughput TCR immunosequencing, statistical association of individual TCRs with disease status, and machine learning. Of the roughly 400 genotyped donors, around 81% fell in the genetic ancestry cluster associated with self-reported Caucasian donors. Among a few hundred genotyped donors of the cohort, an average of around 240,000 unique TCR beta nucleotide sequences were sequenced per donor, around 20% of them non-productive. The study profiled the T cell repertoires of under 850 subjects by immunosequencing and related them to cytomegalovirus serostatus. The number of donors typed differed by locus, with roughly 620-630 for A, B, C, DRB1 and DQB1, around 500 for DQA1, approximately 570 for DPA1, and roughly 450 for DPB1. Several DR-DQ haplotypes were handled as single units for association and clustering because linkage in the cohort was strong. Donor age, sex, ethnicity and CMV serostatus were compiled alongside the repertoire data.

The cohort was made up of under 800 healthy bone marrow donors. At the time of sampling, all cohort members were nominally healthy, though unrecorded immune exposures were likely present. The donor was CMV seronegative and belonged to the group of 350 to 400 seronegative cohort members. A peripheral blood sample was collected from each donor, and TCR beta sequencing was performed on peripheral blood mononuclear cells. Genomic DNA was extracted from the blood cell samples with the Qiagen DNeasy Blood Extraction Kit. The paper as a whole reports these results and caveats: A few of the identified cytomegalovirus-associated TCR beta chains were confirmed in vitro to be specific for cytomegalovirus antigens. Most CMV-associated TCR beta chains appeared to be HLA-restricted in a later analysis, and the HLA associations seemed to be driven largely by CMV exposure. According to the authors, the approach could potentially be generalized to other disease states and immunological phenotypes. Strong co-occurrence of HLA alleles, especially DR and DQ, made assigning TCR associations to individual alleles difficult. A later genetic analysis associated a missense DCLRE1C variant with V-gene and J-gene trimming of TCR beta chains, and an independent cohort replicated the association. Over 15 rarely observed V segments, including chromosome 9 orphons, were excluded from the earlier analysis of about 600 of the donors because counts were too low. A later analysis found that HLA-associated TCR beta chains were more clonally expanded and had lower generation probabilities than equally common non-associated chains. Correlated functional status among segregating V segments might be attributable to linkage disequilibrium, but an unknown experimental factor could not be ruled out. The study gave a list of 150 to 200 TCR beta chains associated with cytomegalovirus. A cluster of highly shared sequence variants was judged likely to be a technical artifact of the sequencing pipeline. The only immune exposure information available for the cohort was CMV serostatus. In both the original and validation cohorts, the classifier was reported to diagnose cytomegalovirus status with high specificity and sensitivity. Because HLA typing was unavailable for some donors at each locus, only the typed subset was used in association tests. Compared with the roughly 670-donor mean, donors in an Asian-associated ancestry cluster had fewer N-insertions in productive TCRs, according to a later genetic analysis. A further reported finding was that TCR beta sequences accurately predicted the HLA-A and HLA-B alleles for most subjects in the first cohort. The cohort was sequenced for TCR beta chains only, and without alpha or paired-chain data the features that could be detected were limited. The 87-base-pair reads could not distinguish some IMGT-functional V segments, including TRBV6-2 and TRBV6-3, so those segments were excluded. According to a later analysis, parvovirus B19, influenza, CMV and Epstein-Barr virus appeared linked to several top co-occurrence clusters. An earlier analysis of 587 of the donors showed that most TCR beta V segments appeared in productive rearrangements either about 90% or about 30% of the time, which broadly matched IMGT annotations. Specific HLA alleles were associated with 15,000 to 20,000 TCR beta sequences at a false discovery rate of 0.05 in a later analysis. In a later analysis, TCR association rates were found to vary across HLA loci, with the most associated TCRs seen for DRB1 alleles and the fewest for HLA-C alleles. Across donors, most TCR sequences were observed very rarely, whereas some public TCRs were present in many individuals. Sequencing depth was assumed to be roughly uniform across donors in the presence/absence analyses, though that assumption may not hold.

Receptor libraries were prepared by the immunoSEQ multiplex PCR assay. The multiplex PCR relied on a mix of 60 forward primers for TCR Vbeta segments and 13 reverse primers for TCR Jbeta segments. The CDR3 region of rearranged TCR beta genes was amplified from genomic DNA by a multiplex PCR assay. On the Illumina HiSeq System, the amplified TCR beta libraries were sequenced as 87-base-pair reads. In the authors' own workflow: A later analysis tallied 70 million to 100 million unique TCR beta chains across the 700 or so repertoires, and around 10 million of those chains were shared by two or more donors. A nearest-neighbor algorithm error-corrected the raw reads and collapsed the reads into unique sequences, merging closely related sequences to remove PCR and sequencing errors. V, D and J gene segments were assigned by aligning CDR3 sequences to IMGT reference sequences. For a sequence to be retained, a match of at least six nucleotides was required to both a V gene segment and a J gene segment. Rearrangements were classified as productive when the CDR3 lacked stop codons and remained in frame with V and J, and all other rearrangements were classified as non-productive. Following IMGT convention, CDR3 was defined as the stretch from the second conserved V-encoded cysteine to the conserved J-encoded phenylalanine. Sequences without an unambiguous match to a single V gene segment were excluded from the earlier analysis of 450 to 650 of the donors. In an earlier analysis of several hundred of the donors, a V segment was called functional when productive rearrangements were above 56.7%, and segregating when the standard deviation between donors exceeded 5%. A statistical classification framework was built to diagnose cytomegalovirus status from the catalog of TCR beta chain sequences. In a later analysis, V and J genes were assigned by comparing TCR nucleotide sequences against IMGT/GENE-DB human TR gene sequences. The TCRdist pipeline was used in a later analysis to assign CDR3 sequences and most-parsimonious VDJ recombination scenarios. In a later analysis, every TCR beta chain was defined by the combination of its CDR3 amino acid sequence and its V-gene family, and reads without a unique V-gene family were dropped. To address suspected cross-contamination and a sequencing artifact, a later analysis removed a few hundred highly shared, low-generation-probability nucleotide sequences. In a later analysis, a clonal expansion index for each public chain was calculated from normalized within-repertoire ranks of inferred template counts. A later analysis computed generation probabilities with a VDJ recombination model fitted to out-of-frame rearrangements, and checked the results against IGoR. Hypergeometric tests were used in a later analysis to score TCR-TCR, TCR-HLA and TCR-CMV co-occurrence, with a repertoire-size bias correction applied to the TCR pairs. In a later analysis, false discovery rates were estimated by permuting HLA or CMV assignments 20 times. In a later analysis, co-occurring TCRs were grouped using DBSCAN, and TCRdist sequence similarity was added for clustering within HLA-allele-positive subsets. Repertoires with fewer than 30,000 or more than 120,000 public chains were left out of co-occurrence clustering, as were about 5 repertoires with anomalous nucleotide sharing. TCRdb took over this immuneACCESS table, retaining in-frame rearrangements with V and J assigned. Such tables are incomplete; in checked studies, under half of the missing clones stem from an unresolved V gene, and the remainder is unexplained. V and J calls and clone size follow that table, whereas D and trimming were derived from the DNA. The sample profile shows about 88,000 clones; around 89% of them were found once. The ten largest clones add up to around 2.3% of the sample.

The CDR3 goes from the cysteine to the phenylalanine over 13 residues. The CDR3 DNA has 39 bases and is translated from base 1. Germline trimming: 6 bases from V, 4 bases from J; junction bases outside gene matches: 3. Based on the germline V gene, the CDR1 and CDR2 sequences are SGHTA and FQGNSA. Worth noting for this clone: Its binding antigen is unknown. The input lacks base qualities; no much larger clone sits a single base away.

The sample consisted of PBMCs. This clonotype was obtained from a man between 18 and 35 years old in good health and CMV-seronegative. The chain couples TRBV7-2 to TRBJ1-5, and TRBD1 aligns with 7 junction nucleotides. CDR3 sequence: CASRGTANQPQHF. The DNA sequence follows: TGTGCCAGCAGGGGGACAGCGAATCAGCCCCAGCATTTT.